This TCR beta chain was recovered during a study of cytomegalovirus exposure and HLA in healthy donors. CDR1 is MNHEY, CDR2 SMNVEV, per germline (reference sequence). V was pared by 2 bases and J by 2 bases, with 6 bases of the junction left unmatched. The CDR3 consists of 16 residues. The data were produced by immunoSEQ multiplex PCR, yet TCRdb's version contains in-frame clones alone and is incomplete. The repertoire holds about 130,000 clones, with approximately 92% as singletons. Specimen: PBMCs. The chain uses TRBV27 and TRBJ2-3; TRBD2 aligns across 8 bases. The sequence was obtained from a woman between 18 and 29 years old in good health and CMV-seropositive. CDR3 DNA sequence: TGTGCCAGCAGTTTAACAGCGGGGGCACCCACAGATACGCAGTATTTT. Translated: CASSLTAGAPTDTQYF.